Listed here are 28 T cell receptor beta chains from one sample, sequenced in a study of cytomegalovirus exposure and HLA in healthy donors. A multiplex PCR was run with 60 Vbeta primers and 13 Jbeta primers. Generated by immunoSEQ multiplex PCR, the TCRdb table keeps only in-frame clones and is missing some. The sample lists approximately 140,000 clones, roughly 63% seen once, with 6% to 8.5% in the top ten. The sequenced sample consisted of PBMCs. These receptors were collected from a woman aged 55-69 years in good health and CMV-seropositive.

The CDR3 DNA reads as TGCCACTCTCTAATGAACACTGAAGCTTTCTTT. Amino acids: CHSLMNTEAFF. The chain combines TRBV20-1 with TRBJ1-1; D is ambiguous. The CDR3 is 11 amino acids. Germline assignment: CDR1 DFQATT and CDR2 SNEGSKA (reference sequence).

In its sample, this clone was seen a few times. Written as DNA, the CDR3 is TGTGCCAGCAGCGTAGCATCAAATGAGCAGTTCTTC. Translation: CASSVASNEQFF. The chain joins TRBV9 to TRBJ2-1; no firm D call. This CDR3 region has 12 residues. The V and J ends lost 0 bases and 7 bases respectively, with 5 bases between them. The germline V gene has CDR1 SGDLS and CDR2 YYNGEE.

The chain's CDR3 is CSVEGLVLPSTYNEQFF. In nucleotides, the CDR3 is TGCAGCGTTGAGGGACTAGTCCTCCCCTCTACCTACAATGAGCAGTTCTTC. V usage is TRBV29-1 and J usage is TRBJ2-1, with TRBD2 identical over 8 bases. The germline V gene encodes CDR1 SQVTM and CDR2 ANQGSEA. V was clipped by 3 bases and J by 2 bases; unmatched bases: 12. The length of the CDR3 is 17 residues.

The rearrangement links TRBV4-3 to TRBJ2-2; the match to TRBD1 covers 7 bases. V shed 4 bases, J shed 5 bases, and the junction held 13 bases outside the gene matches. The CDR3 is 17 residues long. Germline loops: CDR1 LGHNA, CDR2 YSLEER. CDR3 in amino acids: CASSLGTATMGTGELFF. CDR3 nucleotides: TGCGCCAGCAGCCTCGGGACAGCCACGATGGGAACCGGGGAGCTGTTTTTT.

The J gene is TRBJ2-1, the V gene TRBV7-9; D not resolved. Looked up from germline, CDR1 is SEHNR and CDR2 is FQNEAQ (reference sequence). V gave up 3 bases and J gave up 6 bases, with 12 bases separating them. The CDR3 has 14 residues. CDR3 protein: CASSFPFIGNEQFF. The CDR3 DNA is TGTGCCAGCAGCTTCCCTTTTATCGGCAATGAGCAGTTCTTC. The variable domain in full, with the rest retrieved from reference TRBV7-9 and TRBJ2-1, is DTGVSQNPRHKITKRGQNVTFRCDPISEHNRLYWYRQTLGQGPEFLTYFQNEAQLEKSRLLSDRFSAERPKGSFSTLEIQRTEQGDSAMYLCASSFPFIGNEQFFGPGTRLTVL.

This clone was counted once. The J gene is TRBJ1-1, the V gene TRBV4-1, with TRBD1 identical over 8 bases. Germline V gives CDR1 MGHRA, CDR2 YSYEKL. This CDR3 region has 15 residues. V lost 3 bases and J lost 5; bases outside the gene matches: 8. CDR3 sequence: CASSHEDREGTEAFF. As DNA, the CDR3 is TGCGCCAGCAGCCACGAGGACAGGGAAGGGACTGAAGCTTTCTTT.

On this clone itself: The junction departs from the called germline gene at one end, perhaps through a read error. The chain is built from TRBV5-6 and TRBJ2-2, with D perhaps matching TRBD1 (5 bases). The CDR3 is made up of 15 amino acids. Looked up from germline, CDR1 is SGHDT and CDR2 is YYEEEE. CDR3 coding DNA: TGTGTCAGCAGTAGAAGGGGATCGAACACCGGGGAGCTGTTTTTT. Amino acid sequence: CVSSRRGSNTGELFF.

This clone was seen a handful of times. The J gene is TRBJ2-2, the V gene TRBV5-4, with 12 bases lining up with TRBD2. V trimming: 0 bases; J trimming: 6 bases; junction bases outside the gene matches: 0. CDR1 and CDR2 (germline): SGHNT, YYREEE (reference sequence). The CDR3 is made up of 15 amino acids. This CDR3 reads CASSLGLAGAGELFF. The CDR3 region has the DNA TGTGCCAGCAGCTTGGGACTAGCGGGAGCCGGGGAGCTGTTTTTT.

The rearrangement joins TRBV4-3 to TRBJ2-5, with 10 bases lining up with TRBD2. Germline CDR1 LGHNA, CDR2 YSLEER. This CDR3 region has 15 residues. Trimming cost V 4 bases and J 5 bases; bases outside gene matches: 7. The CDR3: CASSPLISGRETQYF. The CDR3 DNA sequence: TGCGCCAGCAGCCCCCTAATTAGCGGGAGGGAGACCCAGTACTTC.

J is TRBJ1-2 and V is TRBV25-1; the match to TRBD1 covers 7 bases. This CDR3 spans 14 amino acids. Germline loops: CDR1 MGHDK, CDR2 SYGVNS. With 5 bases clipped from V and 2 bases from J, the junction kept 5 bases outside the gene matches. The CDR3 nucleotides are TGTGCCAGCAGTAGACAGGGATCGAACTATGGCTACACCTTC. Its protein is CASSRQGSNYGYTF.

The chain links TRBV6-6 to TRBJ2-3, with D unresolved. This CDR3 region has 16 residues. The germline V gene has CDR1 MNHNY and CDR2 SVGAGI (reference sequence). Trimming removed 5 bases at V and 6 bases at J, with 21 bases between. CDR3 amino acids: CASSHLGPAYKDTQYF. CDR3 nucleotides: TGTGCCAGCAGTCACCTCGGTCCAGCGTACAAGGATACGCAGTATTTT.

V gene TRBV29-1 combines with J gene TRBJ2-5; the match to TRBD2 covers 7 bases. CDR1 and CDR2 (germline): SQVTM, ANQGSEA. Trimming cost V 2 bases and J 7 bases; bases outside gene matches: 10. The length of the CDR3 is 14 residues. The CDR3 here is CSVERGGGERTQYF. For the CDR3, the DNA is TGCAGCGTTGAACGTGGGGGAGGGGAGCGGACCCAGTACTTC.

This sequence joins TRBV7-2 and TRBJ2-1, with 7 positions matching TRBD1. The CDR3 spans 14 residues. V was clipped by 6 bases and J by 3 bases; unmatched bases: 5. Germline V gene sequence: CDR1 SGHTA, CDR2 FQGNSA. CDR3 sequence reads: CASSQDRVYNEQFF. Here the CDR3 DNA reads TGTGCCAGCAGTCAAGACAGGGTCTACAATGAGCAGTTCTTC.

The chain has TRBV4-3 and TRBJ2-3; D might be TRBD1 (6 bases). The CDR3 consists of 18 residues. Germline-derived CDR1 and CDR2 are LGHNA and YSLEER. V lost 0 bases, J lost 1 base, and 17 bases lay in between. The CDR3 DNA is TGCGCCAGCAGCCAAGATGGGGGCTGGCCCGTGGGCACAGATACGCAGTATTTT. This translates into CASSQDGGWPVGTDTQYF.

This clone has a single count. The chain recombines TRBV2 with TRBJ1-4; D is possibly TRBD1 (5 bases). Trimming stripped 6 bases from V and 7 bases from J, with 18 bases between. This CDR3 contains 15 residues. CDR1 is SNHLY, CDR2 FYNNEI, per germline. The CDR3 coding sequence is TGTGCCAGCAGACTCCCCGGGACGGGGGGTGAAAAACTGTTTTTT. It codes for CASRLPGTGGEKLFF.

This rearrangement joins TRBV5-1 to TRBJ2-7; 11 bases line up with TRBD2. The germline CDR1 and CDR2 sequences are SGHRS and YFSETQ. There are 16 residues in the CDR3. The V segment lost 4 bases and the J segment 1 base; nucleotides outside the gene matches: 7. CDR3 sequence reads: CASSGSLAGGSYEQYF. The DNA of the CDR3 is TGCGCCAGCAGCGGTTCCCTAGCGGGAGGTTCCTACGAGCAGTACTTC.

The CDR3 spells CASTRFFRNQPQHF. Here the CDR3 DNA reads TGTGCCAGCACCCGGTTTTTTCGCAATCAGCCCCAGCATTTT. The chain recombines TRBV28 with TRBJ1-5; D is undetermined. The V and J ends lost 7 bases and 2 bases respectively, with 12 bases between them. This CDR3 has 14 residues. Germline-derived CDR1 and CDR2 are MDHEN and SYDVKM.

CDR3 residues: CASRSGGTASSYEQYF. The CDR3 nucleotides are TGTGCCAGCAGATCCGGCGGGACGGCGAGCTCCTACGAGCAGTACTTC. This chain links TRBV28 with TRBJ2-7; D possibly corresponds to TRBD2 (6 bases). CDR3 length: 16 residues. Germline V gene data show CDR1 as MDHEN and CDR2 as SYDVKM. V lost 6 bases and J lost 0, with 18 bases in between.

The chain combines TRBV28 with TRBJ1-6, with 7 bases that match TRBD1. This CDR3 spans 16 amino acids. The V segment lost 6 bases and the J segment 3 bases; nucleotides outside the gene matches: 8. CDR1 is MDHEN and CDR2 is SYDVKM in the germline V gene. DNA of the CDR3: TGTGCCAGCAGCATAAACCGGGACAGCTATAATTCACCCCTCCACTTT. It encodes CASSINRDSYNSPLHF.

CDR3 in amino acids: CASSPGTFSSYEQYF. The CDR3 DNA follows: TGTGCCAGCAGCCCGGGGACTTTTAGCTCCTACGAGCAGTACTTC. J is TRBJ2-7 and V is TRBV11-3, with a possible D match to TRBD2 (6 bases). Trimming pared 5 bases from V and 0 bases from J, leaving 14 bases between. The CDR3 spans 15 residues. The germline V gene has CDR1 SGHNT and CDR2 YENEEA.

The chain carries TRBV7-9 and TRBJ2-2; 10 bases are a match to TRBD1. This CDR3 region has 15 residues. Trimming took 2 bases from V and 7 from J; bases not matched to a gene: 4. Germline lookup yields CDR1 SEHNR and CDR2 FQNEAQ (reference sequence). The CDR3 reads CASSLRQGAGGELFF. The CDR3 nucleotides are TGTGCCAGCAGCTTAAGACAGGGGGCTGGCGGGGAGCTGTTTTTT.

This sequence joins TRBV5-1 and TRBJ1-2, with D tentatively TRBD1 (6 bases). Trimming left V 0 bases short and J 2 bases short, with 8 bases between. This CDR3 comprises 14 residues. The germline gives CDR1 SGHRS, CDR2 YFSETQ. CDR3 in DNA: TGCGCCAGCAGCTTGGTGGGGGCGAACTATGGCTACACCTTC. It translates to CASSLVGANYGYTF.

The rearrangement links TRBV5-6 to TRBJ1-4, with TRBD1 as a possible D gene (6 bases). CDR3 length: 12 amino acids. Germline V CDR1 and CDR2: SGHDT, YYEEEE. V lost 4 bases, J lost 13 bases, and 14 bases lay in between. CDR3 residues: CASSRTAGGLFF. CDR3 DNA sequence: TGTGCCAGCAGCCGGACAGCCGGCGGACTGTTTTTT.

This clone was seen only a few times. V and J are TRBV25-1 and TRBJ1-4; D gene unclear. Germline CDR1 is MGHDK and CDR2 is SYGVNS. The CDR3 spans 15 residues. Trimming shortened V by 2 bases and J by 4 bases, and 11 bases separated the two germline ends. CDR3 region: CASSEGLAGNEKLFF. The CDR3 nucleotides are TGTGCCAGCAGTGAAGGGTTAGCCGGTAATGAAAAACTGTTTTTT.

The J gene is TRBJ2-7, the V gene TRBV5-4, with 9 bases lining up with TRBD1. CDR3 length equals 14 residues. V lost 2 bases to trimming and J lost 4 bases; unmatched junction nucleotides: 4. Germline V gene data show CDR1 as SGHNT and CDR2 as YYREEE (reference sequence). Here the CDR3 DNA reads TGTGCCAGCAGCTTAGTGGACAGGGGATACGAGCAGTACTTC. Translating it yields CASSLVDRGYEQYF.

V gene TRBV10-3 combines with J gene TRBJ2-2; 9 bases are shared with TRBD2. This CDR3 has 15 residues. V shed 3 bases, J shed 4 bases, and the junction held 3 bases outside the gene matches. CDR1 is ENHRY, CDR2 SYGVKD, per germline. The CDR3 nucleotides read TGTGCCATCAGTGATCGAGCGGGAGGCACCGGGGAGCTGTTTTTT. Its translation is CAISDRAGGTGELFF.

Comments on this clone: One end of the junction does not line up with germline, which may come from a read error. The rearrangement uses TRBV7-7 and TRBJ2-3; 9 bases align to TRBD2. This CDR3 is 17 amino acids long. CDR1 and CDR2 from the germline V gene are SSHAT and FNYEAQ (reference sequence). The CDR3 loop reads CASSSGRREGSTDTQYF. CDR3 DNA: TGTGCTAGCAGCTCCGGACGGCGGGAGGGGAGCACAGATACGCAGTATTTT.

The J gene is TRBJ2-3, the V gene TRBV30, with a weak D call TRBD1 (6 bases). V lost 1 base and J 1 base, leaving 21 bases between the germline ends. The CDR3 length is 18 residues. CDR1 is GTSNPN, CDR2 SVGIG, per germline (reference sequence). CDR3 loop: CAWSEGWGRGYRTDTQYF. The CDR3 nucleotides read TGTGCCTGGAGTGAAGGTTGGGGGCGAGGGTATCGCACAGATACGCAGTATTTT.